What follows are 20 T cell receptor beta chains derived from one specimen sequenced in a study of beta chain features in type 1 diabetes. Antigens for these TCRs are unknown. Study-wide results and caveats: In all four CD4+ subsets, TCRB CDR3 length was significantly, moderately reduced in type 1 diabetes.

Sequencing targeted expressed TCRB transcripts, as all isolated RNA had been reverse transcribed. Method: immunoSEQ multiplex PCR; TCRdb's copy keeps in-frame clones and lacks some. The data hold roughly 400,000 clones, with 8.5% to 10% observed a single time. Sequences were obtained from central memory CD4+ T cells from blood. Receptors were obtained from a man between 25 and 39 years old with type 1 diabetes.

In this sample, this clone turned up once. This sequence joins TRBV12-5 and TRBJ1-1, with 8 bases fitting TRBD1. This CDR3 is built from 13 residues. CDR1 is LGHNT, CDR2 FRNRAP, per germline. V gave up 1 base and J gave up 10 bases; unmatched junction bases: 5. The CDR3, as DNA: TGTGCTAGTGGTTTGGAGACAGGGGCGAGAGCTTTCTTT. Amino acids: CASGLETGARAFF.

The rearrangement uses TRBV2 and TRBJ2-1; D gene unclear. The V gene's germline CDR1 is SNHLY and CDR2 FYNNEI. Trimming took off 3 bases at V and 3 bases at J, with 9 bases between the two ends. This CDR3 has 14 amino acids. As DNA, the CDR3 is TGTGCCAGCAGTGATGGCCTTCTCTACAATGAGCAGTTCTTC. This codes for CASSDGLLYNEQFF.

This clone was picked up a small number of times. The rearrangement uses TRBV7-2 and TRBJ2-1, with TRBD2 matching over 13 bases. This CDR3 has 18 amino acids. Germline CDR1 reads SGHTA; CDR2 reads FQGNSA. The J segment lost 7 bases and the V segment lost 0 bases, leaving 9 bases of the junction unmatched. CDR3 DNA sequence: TGTGCCAGCAGCTTAGCAGGGTTGGCGACTAGCGGGGGGAATGAGCAGTTCTTC. It yields the protein CASSLAGLATSGGNEQFF.

J is TRBJ2-1 and V is TRBV28; TRBD1 aligns across 7 bases. Germline V gene data show CDR1 as MDHEN and CDR2 as SYDVKM. With V trimmed by 1 base and J by 5 bases, 17 bases remained unmatched. The CDR3 spans 19 residues. The CDR3 loop is CASSLSTGLGSLADNEQFF. DNA for the CDR3: TGTGCCAGCAGTTTATCGACAGGGCTCGGCTCCCTAGCCGACAATGAGCAGTTCTTC.

The rearrangement joins TRBV28 to TRBJ2-5, with D possibly TRBD2 on 6 matching bases. From germline, CDR1 is MDHEN and CDR2 SYDVKM. Trimming stripped 7 bases from V and 5 bases from J, with 26 bases between. This CDR3 contains 17 residues. The DNA for the CDR3 is TGTGCCAGCATTACCACAACCCCCAAGGGACTCCGCGAGACCCAGTACTTC. It codes for CASITTTPKGLRETQYF.

This clone was observed many times. The genes are TRBV18 and TRBJ1-5; 8 bases are shared with TRBD1. This CDR3 region has 13 residues. The trim removed 3 bases at V and 5 bases at J, leaving 0 bases unmatched. Germline values: CDR1 KGHSH, CDR2 LQKENI. CDR3 in DNA: TGTGCCAGCTCACCGGGACAGGATCAGCCCCAGCATTTT. Residues: CASSPGQDQPQHF.

This clone was observed many times. This chain uses TRBV4-1 with TRBJ1-5; 7 bases are shared with TRBD1. This CDR3 comprises 17 residues. Germline CDR1 is MGHRA and CDR2 is YSYEKL. Unmatched junction bases numbered 8, after V lost 0 bases and J lost 3 bases. The CDR3: CASSQDQDRSINQPQHF. CDR3 DNA: TGCGCCAGCAGCCAAGATCAGGACAGGTCCATCAATCAGCCCCAGCATTTT.

This clone has only a few counts. The rearrangement links TRBV2 to TRBJ2-5; D may match TRBD1 or TRBD2 (5 bases each). Trimming removed 9 bases from V and 3 bases from J, with 14 bases in between. The germline gives CDR1 SNHLY, CDR2 FYNNEI. The CDR3 extends over 13 amino acids. CDR3 amino acids: CASNRDGEETQYF. The CDR3 DNA follows: TGTGCCAGTAACCGGGACGGGGAAGAGACCCAGTACTTC.

The chain has TRBV5-1 and TRBJ1-1; D unclear. Trimming removed 0 bases from V and 5 bases from J, with 11 bases in between. Germline lookup yields CDR1 SGHRS and CDR2 YFSETQ. The CDR3 sequence is 14 residues long. This CDR3 is CASSLENRHTEAFF. The CDR3 DNA is TGCGCCAGCAGCTTGGAGAATCGGCATACTGAAGCTTTCTTT.

The genes are TRBV28 and TRBJ1-2; D might be TRBD1 (5 bases). Germline CDR1 and CDR2: MDHEN and SYDVKM. This CDR3 has 15 residues. V lost 3 bases to trimming and J lost 4 bases, with 15 bases between them. CDR3 sequence (DNA): TGTGCCAGCAGTTTTGGCGGCCGGACACTCTATGGCTACACCTTC. Residues: CASSFGGRTLYGYTF.

This clone was seen a few times. The chain recombines TRBV6-5 with TRBJ2-1; TRBD1 is a possible D gene (6 bases). This CDR3 is built from 14 residues. Germline loops: CDR1 MNHEY, CDR2 SVGAGI. Between the trimmed V and J ends, which lost 10 bases and 10 bases, there was a span of 23 bases. CDR3 bases: TGTGCCATTTCTAACCCAGCGGCAGGGGAGGAGCAGTTCTTC. Its protein product is CAISNPAAGEEQFF.

This clone was counted only a few times. This specimen includes other DNA sequences encoding the same CDR3. V usage is TRBV5-1 and J usage is TRBJ2-7; D remains unclear. Trimming took off 0 bases at V and 4 bases at J, with 5 bases between the two ends. CDR1 is SGHRS and CDR2 is YFSETQ in the germline V gene. The CDR3 consists of 12 residues. The CDR3 DNA reads TGCGCCAGCAGCTTGGGCGGTTACGAGCAGTACTTC. Its translation is CASSLGGYEQYF. Complete variable domain (other parts from reference TRBV5-1 and TRBJ2-7): KAGVTQTPRYLIKTRGQQVTLSCSPISGHRSVSWYQQTPGQGLQFLFEYFSETQRNKGNFPGRFSGRQFSNSRSEMNVSTLELGDSALYLCASSLGGYEQYFGPGTRLTVT.

This clone has a handful of counts. Other DNA sequences within the sample encode an identical CDR3. The V gene is TRBV6-6, the J gene TRBJ1-2; D is possibly TRBD1 (5 bases). Germline loops: CDR1 MNHNY, CDR2 SVGAGI (reference sequence). Trimming took off 6 bases at V and 7 bases at J, with 15 bases between the two ends. The CDR3 is 13 residues long. The CDR3 DNA is TGTGCCAGCAGCCCAACAGGAGGGAGTGGCTACACCTTC. This codes for CASSPTGGSGYTF.

For this clone: Since a much larger clone is just one base distant, this may be a read error. This chain links TRBV7-2 with TRBJ2-7, with D perhaps matching TRBD1 (5 bases). Per germline, CDR1 SGHTA and CDR2 FQGNSA. Trimming stripped 1 base from V and 2 bases from J, with 6 bases between. There are 13 residues in the CDR3. The CDR3 DNA reads as TGTGCCAGCAGCTTAGTGACAGCCTACGAGCAGTACTTC. Amino acid sequence: CASSLVTAYEQYF.

Only a few counts were recorded for this clone. V is TRBV29-1 and J is TRBJ2-1, with D hard to call. The CDR3 is 16 amino acids. Germline assignment: CDR1 SQVTM and CDR2 ANQGSEA. The V end lost 2 bases, the J end lost 1 base, and 15 bases lay between the germline ends. This CDR3 reads CSVETFQPDSYNEQFF. CDR3 sequence (DNA): TGCAGCGTTGAAACCTTCCAGCCAGATTCCTACAATGAGCAGTTCTTC.

The sample holds a few counts of this clone. The CDR3, as DNA: TGTGCCAGCAGAAACCGAGGGGCGGCCGGGGCCAACGTCCTGACTTTC. Amino acid sequence: CASRNRGAAGANVLTF. This sequence joins TRBV28 and TRBJ2-6; perhaps D is TRBD1 or TRBD2 (5 bases each). Germline CDR1 and CDR2: MDHEN and SYDVKM. The ends were cut back, 6 bases at V and 4 bases at J, with 16 bases in the middle. There are 16 residues in the CDR3.

This chain links TRBV15 with TRBJ2-7, with D possibly being TRBD1 (5 bases). V was shortened by 0 bases and J by 9 bases, with 12 bases between the two germline ends. CDR3 length: 13 residues. Germline V gene sequence: CDR1 LNHNV, CDR2 YYDKDF (reference sequence). Here the CDR3 reads CATSRDDFQGQYF. In nucleotides, the CDR3 is TGTGCCACCAGCAGAGATGATTTTCAGGGGCAGTACTTC.

This clone turned up a few times. The rearrangement joins TRBV28 to TRBJ2-7; 9 bases are shared with TRBD2. Trimming at V came to 10 bases and at J to 0 bases, leaving 10 bases not matched to a gene. The CDR3 has 15 residues. CDR1 is MDHEN, CDR2 SYDVKM, per germline. CDR3 amino acids: CATTLAGVISYEQYF. The CDR3 DNA follows: TGTGCCACGACACTAGCGGGCGTCATCTCCTACGAGCAGTACTTC.

This rearrangement joins TRBV7-3 to TRBJ2-7, with D possibly TRBD1 on 6 matching bases. Trimming stripped 0 bases from V and 3 bases from J, with 18 bases between. CDR3 length: 17 residues. The V gene's germline CDR1 is SGHTA and CDR2 FQGTGA. CDR3 residues: CASSLTGHPYAFYEQYF. The CDR3 DNA reads as TGTGCCAGCAGCTTAACGGGACACCCGTATGCCTTCTACGAGCAGTACTTC.

To note about this clone: Other nucleotide sequences from this sample produce the same CDR3. This rearrangement joins TRBV5-1 to TRBJ2-1, with D possibly being TRBD1 or TRBD2 (6 bases each). Germline V gene sequence: CDR1 SGHRS, CDR2 YFSETQ. Trimming stripped 2 bases from V and 5 bases from J, with 8 bases between. The CDR3 runs 13 residues. CDR3 region: CASSFGGDNEQFF. The CDR3 DNA follows: TGCGCCAGCAGCTTCGGGGGCGACAATGAGCAGTTCTTC.